The rows below give T cell receptor beta chains drawn from one sample of a study of T cell responses to AZD1222 COVID-19 vaccine. Method: immunoSEQ multiplex PCR; TCRdb's copy keeps in-frame clones and lacks some. The table has about 150,000 clones, approximately 90% seen once. The source material was peripheral blood, sampled on day 0 of AZD1222 vaccination. The source of these receptors is an adult in good health. Each CDR3 is given with its conserved first and last residue. A D gene is named only where the DNA matches it firmly. Not all rows give a size; the values are once, few, many and, for expanded clones, a class.

j_gene,abundance,v_gene,len,d_gene,CDR3aa,CDR3nt
TRBJ1-1,.,TRBV5-1,15,.,CASSLTGTRNTEAFF,TGCGCCAGCAGCTTAACCGGGACACGGAACACTGAAGCTTTCTTT
TRBJ2-3,few,TRBV27,16,TRBD1,CASTKSGGSGTDTQYF,TGTGCCAGCACCAAGTCAGGGGGCTCAGGGACAGATACGCAGTATTTT
TRBJ1-3,.,TRBV10-3,16,.,CAISERGTLAGNTIYF,TGTGCCATCAGTGAGCGGGGGACACTGGCTGGAAACACCATATATTTT
TRBJ2-5,.,TRBV9,14,.,CASSPRQKQETQYF,TGTGCCAGCAGCCCCCGACAGAAACAAGAGACCCAGTACTTC
TRBJ1-2,.,TRBV5-8,13,.,CASSGLPSYGYTF,TGTGCCAGCAGCGGACTCCCGAGCTATGGCTACACCTTC
TRBJ2-1,.,TRBV5-1,17,TRBD2,CASSPGTSEIYNNEQFF,TGCGCCAGCAGCCCGGGGACTAGTGAAATTTACAACAATGAGCAGTTCTTC
TRBJ2-2,.,TRBV5-4,20,TRBD2,CASSLMIFAGGPPVGGELFF,TGTGCCAGCAGCTTGATGATATTCGCGGGAGGGCCTCCCGTTGGCGGGGAGCTGTTTTTT
TRBJ1-2,.,TRBV5-6,13,.,CASRRQKNYGYTF,TGTGCCAGCAGAAGACAGAAAAACTATGGCTACACCTTC
TRBJ1-1,.,TRBV19,13,TRBD1,CASRYRGNTEAFF,TGTGCCAGTAGATACAGGGGGAACACTGAAGCTTTCTTT
TRBJ1-1,.,TRBV27,15,.,CASSFSVDRGYEAFF,TGTGCCAGCAGTTTTTCGGTTGATAGGGGCTATGAAGCTTTCTTT
TRBJ1-5,.,TRBV3-1/TRBV3-2,15,.,CAGSQEPGAGQPQHF,TGTGCCGGCAGCCAAGAACCGGGGGCCGGCCAGCCCCAGCATTTT
TRBJ1-3,.,TRBV5-6,14,.,CASSLVWSGNTIYF,TGTGCCAGCAGCTTGGTGTGGTCTGGAAACACCATATATTTT
TRBJ2-7,.,TRBV5-6,17,TRBD2,CASSLGLAGALSYEQYF,TGTGCCAGCAGCCTGGGACTAGCGGGAGCGCTCTCCTACGAGCAGTACTTC
TRBJ2-5,few,TRBV21-1,15,.,CATEGLAVLQETQYF,TGTGCCACCGAGGGACTAGCGGTGTTACAAGAGACCCAGTACTTC
TRBJ2-7,once,TRBV11-2,15,TRBD2,CASSLEGTSGGEQYF,TGTGCCAGCAGCTTAGAAGGGACTAGCGGTGGTGAGCAGTACTTC
TRBJ2-7,.,TRBV6-2/TRBV6-3,14,.,CASSYTTTTYEQYF,TGTGCCAGCAGTTACACAACTACCACCTACGAGCAGTACTTC
TRBJ1-1,.,TRBV7-9,15,.,CASSLAGAGDTEAFF,TGTGCCAGCAGCTTAGCGGGGGCAGGCGACACTGAAGCTTTCTTT
TRBJ2-2,.,TRBV4-2,15,.,CASSQGVLDTGELFF,TGTGCCAGCAGCCAAGGGGTTTTGGACACCGGGGAGCTGTTTTTT
TRBJ2-1,.,TRBV5-6,15,TRBD2,CASSLPSGNGDEQFF,TGTGCCAGCAGCTTGCCTAGCGGGAACGGCGATGAGCAGTTCTTC
TRBJ1-5,.,TRBV20-1,15,.,CSASPDVYSNQPQHF,TGCAGTGCTAGTCCGGATGTCTATAGCAATCAGCCCCAGCATTTT
TRBJ2-1,once,TRBV9,20,TRBD2,CASRSKTGTSGRADYNEQFF,TGTGCCAGCAGGTCTAAAACCGGGACTAGCGGGAGGGCCGACTACAATGAGCAGTTCTTC
TRBJ1-5,.,TRBV5-1,14,TRBD1,CASSVQGGSQPQHF,TGCGCCAGCAGCGTACAGGGGGGTAGTCAGCCCCAGCATTTT
TRBJ2-1,.,TRBV24-1,14,TRBD2,CATSYTSGSDEQFF,TGTGCCACCAGCTATACTAGCGGGAGTGATGAGCAGTTCTTC
TRBJ2-2,.,TRBV28,14,.,CASRPNPNTGELFF,TGTGCCAGCAGACCGAACCCGAACACCGGGGAGCTGTTTTTT
TRBJ2-7,.,TRBV7-9,15,.,CASSRTLGLGDEQYF,TGTGCCAGCAGCCGGACGCTAGGGCTGGGCGACGAGCAGTACTTC
TRBJ2-1,.,TRBV6-5,16,TRBD2,CASSYGGTSGKFEQFF,TGTGCCAGCAGTTACGGAGGGACTAGCGGGAAATTTGAGCAGTTCTTC
TRBJ2-5,once,TRBV10-3,15,.,CAISEPSDRQETQYF,TGTGCCATCAGTGAGCCCTCGGACAGACAAGAGACCCAGTACTTC